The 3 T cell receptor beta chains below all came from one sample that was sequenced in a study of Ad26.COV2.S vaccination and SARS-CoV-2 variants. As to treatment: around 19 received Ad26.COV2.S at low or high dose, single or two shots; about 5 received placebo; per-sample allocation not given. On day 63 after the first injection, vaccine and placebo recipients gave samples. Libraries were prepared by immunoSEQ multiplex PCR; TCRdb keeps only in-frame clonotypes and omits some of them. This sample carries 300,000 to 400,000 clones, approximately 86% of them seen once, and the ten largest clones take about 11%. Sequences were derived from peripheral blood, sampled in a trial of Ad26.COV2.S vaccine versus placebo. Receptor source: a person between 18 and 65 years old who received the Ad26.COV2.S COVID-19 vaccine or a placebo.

This CDR3 reads CASSRGQSFSETQYF. CDR3 coding DNA: TGTGCCAGTAGCCGAGGACAGAGCTTTTCGGAGACCCAGTACTTC. The chain carries TRBV19 and TRBJ2-5; TRBD1 is a possible D gene (6 bases). The V end was cut by 6 bases, the J end by 5 bases, with 19 bases between. CDR1 and CDR2 (germline): LNHDA, SQIVND (reference sequence). The CDR3 has 15 residues. The variable domain in full, with the rest retrieved from reference TRBV19 and TRBJ2-5, is DGGITQSPKYLFRKEGQNVTLSCEQNLNHDAMYWYRQDPGQGLRLIYYSQIVNDFQKGDIAEGYSVSREKKESFPLTVTSAQKNPTAFYLCASSRGQSFSETQYFGPGTRLLVL.

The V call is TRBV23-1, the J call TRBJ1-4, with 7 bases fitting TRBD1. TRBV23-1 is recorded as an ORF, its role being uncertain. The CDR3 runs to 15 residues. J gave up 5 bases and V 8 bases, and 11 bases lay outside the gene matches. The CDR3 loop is CASWRTGATNEKLFF. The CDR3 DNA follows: TGCGCCAGCTGGCGTACAGGGGCCACCAATGAAAAACTGTTTTTT.

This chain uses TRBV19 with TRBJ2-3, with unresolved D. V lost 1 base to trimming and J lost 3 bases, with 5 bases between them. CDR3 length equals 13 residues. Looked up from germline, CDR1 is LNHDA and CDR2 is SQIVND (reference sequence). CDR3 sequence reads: CASSIGPTDTQYF. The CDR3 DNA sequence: TGTGCCAGTAGTATAGGGCCAACAGATACGCAGTATTTT.